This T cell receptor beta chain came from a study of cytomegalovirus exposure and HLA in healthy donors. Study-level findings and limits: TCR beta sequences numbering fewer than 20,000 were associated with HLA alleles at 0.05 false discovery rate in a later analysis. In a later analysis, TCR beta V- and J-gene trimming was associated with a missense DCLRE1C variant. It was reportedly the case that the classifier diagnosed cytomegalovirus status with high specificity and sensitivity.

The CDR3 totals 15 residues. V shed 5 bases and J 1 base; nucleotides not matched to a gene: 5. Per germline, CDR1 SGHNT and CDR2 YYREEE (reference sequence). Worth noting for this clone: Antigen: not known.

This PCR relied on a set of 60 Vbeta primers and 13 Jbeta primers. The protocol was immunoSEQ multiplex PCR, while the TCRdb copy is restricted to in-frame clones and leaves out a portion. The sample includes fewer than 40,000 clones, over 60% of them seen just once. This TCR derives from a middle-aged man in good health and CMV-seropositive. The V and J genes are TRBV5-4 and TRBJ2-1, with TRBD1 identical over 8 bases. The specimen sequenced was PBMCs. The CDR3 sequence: CASRPDRGSYNEQFF. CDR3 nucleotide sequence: TGTGCCAGCAGACCTGACAGGGGTTCCTACAATGAGCAGTTCTTC.